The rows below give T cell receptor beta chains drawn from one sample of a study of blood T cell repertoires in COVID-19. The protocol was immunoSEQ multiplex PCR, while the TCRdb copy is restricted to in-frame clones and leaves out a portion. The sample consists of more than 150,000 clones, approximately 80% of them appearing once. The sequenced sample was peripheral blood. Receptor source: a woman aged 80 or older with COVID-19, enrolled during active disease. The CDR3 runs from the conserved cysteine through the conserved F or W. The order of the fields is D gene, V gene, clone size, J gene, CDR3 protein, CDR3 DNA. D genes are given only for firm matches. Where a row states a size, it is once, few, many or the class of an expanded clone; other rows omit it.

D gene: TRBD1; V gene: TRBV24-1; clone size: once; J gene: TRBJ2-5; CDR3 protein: CATSDPGTGRETQYF; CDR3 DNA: TGTGCCACCAGTGATCCCGGGACAGGGAGAGAGACCCAGTACTTC
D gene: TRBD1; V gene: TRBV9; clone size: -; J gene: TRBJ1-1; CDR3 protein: CASSVYRGPNTEAFF; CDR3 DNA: TGTGCCAGCAGCGTCTACAGGGGGCCGAACACTGAAGCTTTCTTT
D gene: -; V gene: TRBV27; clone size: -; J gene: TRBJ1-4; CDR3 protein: CASSLFPGHWEKLFF; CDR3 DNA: TGTGCCAGCAGTTTATTCCCGGGACACTGGGAAAAACTGTTTTTT
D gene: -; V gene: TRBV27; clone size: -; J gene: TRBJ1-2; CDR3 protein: CASSRYGQTNYGYTF; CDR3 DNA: TGTGCCAGCAGTCGTTACGGACAGACTAACTATGGCTACACCTTC
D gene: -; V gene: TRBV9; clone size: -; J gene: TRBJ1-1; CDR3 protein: CASSVDPHLNTEAFF; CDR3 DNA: TGTGCCAGCAGCGTAGATCCACACCTGAACACTGAAGCTTTCTTT
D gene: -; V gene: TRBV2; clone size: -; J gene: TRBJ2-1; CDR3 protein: CASSENRVNEQFF; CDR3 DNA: TGTGCCAGCAGTGAAAATAGAGTGAATGAGCAGTTCTTC
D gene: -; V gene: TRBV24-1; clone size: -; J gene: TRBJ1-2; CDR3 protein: CATSDSAGDTSFYGYTF; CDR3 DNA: TGTGCCACCAGTGATTCAGCAGGGGACACGTCCTTTTATGGCTACACCTTC
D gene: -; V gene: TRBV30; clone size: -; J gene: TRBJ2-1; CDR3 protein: CAWSEGLAYNEQFF; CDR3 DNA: TGTGCCTGGAGTGAGGGGCTAGCCTACAATGAGCAGTTCTTC
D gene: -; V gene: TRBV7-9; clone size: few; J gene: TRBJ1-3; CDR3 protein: CASSLAWAPSGNTIYF; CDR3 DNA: TGTGCCAGCAGCTTAGCGTGGGCCCCCTCTGGAAACACCATATATTTT
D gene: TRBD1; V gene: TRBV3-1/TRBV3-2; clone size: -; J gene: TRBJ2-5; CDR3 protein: CASSGADRGQETQYF; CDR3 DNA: TGTGCCAGCAGCGGGGCGGACAGGGGTCAAGAGACCCAGTACTTC
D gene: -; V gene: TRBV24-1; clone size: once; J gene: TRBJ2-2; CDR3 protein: CATSDLARNTGELFF; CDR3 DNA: TGTGCCACCAGTGATTTGGCCAGAAACACCGGGGAGCTGTTTTTT
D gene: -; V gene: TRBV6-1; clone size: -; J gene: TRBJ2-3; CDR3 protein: CASSEAPGNTQYF; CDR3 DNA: TGTGCCAGCAGTGAAGCCCCCGGGAATACGCAGTATTTT
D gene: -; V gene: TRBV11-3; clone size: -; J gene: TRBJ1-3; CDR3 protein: CASSSIDGTGNTIYF; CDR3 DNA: TGTGCCAGCAGTTCGATCGACGGGACTGGAAACACCATATATTTT
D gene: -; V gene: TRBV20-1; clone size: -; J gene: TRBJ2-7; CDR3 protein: CSASSVDRCDF; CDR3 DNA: TGCAGTGCTAGCTCAGTAGACAGGTGTGACTTC
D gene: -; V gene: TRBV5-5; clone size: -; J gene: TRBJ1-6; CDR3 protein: CASSLGQFNSPLHF; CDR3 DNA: TGTGCCAGCAGCTTGGGGCAGTTCAATTCACCCCTCCACTTT
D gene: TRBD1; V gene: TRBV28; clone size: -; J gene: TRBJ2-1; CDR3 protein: CASRPDRVRNEQFF; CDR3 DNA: TGTGCCAGCAGACCGGACAGGGTAAGAAATGAGCAGTTCTTC
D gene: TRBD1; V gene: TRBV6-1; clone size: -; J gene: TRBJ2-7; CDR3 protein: CASSDRQGARDEQYF; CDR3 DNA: TGTGCCAGCAGTGACCGACAGGGGGCAAGGGACGAGCAGTACTTC
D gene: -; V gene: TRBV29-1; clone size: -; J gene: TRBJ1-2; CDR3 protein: CSVAGTGYGYTF; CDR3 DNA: TGCAGCGTTGCAGGGACTGGCTATGGCTACACCTTC
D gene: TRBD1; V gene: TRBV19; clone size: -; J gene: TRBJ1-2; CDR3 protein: CASSMTGNYGYTF; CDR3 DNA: TGTGCCAGTAGTATGACAGGGAACTATGGCTACACCTTC
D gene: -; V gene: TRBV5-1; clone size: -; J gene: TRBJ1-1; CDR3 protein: CASSLEQYTEAFF; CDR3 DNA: TGCGCCAGCAGCTTGGAACAGTACACTGAAGCTTTCTTT
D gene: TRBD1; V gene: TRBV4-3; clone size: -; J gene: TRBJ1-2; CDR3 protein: CASSQETVTGTNYGYTF; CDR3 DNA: TGCGCCAGCAGCCAAGAAACCGTGACAGGGACTAACTATGGCTACACCTTC
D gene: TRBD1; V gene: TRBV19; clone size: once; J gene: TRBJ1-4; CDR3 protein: CASSRDRVGGEKLFF; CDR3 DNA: TGTGCCAGTAGCCGGGACAGGGTCGGCGGTGAAAAACTGTTTTTT
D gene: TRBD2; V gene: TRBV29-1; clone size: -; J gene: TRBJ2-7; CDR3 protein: CSVEVGREGYEQYF; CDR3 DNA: TGCAGCGTTGAAGTAGGGCGGGAGGGGTACGAGCAGTACTTC
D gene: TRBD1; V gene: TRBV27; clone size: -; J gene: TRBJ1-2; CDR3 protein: CASGTVFGYTF; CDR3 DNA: TGTGCCAGCGGGACAGTTTTTGGCTACACCTTC
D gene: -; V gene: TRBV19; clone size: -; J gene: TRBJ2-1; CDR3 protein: CASSATRIGSEEQFF; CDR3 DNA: TGTGCCAGTAGTGCCACTAGAATTGGATCAGAGGAGCAGTTCTTC
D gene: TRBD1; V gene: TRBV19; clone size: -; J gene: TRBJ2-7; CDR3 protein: CASSIRGQGSSYEQYF; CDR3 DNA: TGTGCCAGTAGTATTAGGGGACAGGGCAGCTCCTACGAGCAGTACTTC
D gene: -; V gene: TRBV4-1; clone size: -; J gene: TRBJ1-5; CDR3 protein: CASSHRPGGVNQPQHF; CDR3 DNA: TGCGCCAGCAGCCATCGGCCCGGGGGTGTCAATCAGCCCCAGCATTTT
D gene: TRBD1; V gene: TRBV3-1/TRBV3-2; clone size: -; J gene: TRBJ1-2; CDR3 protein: CASSPRTGGYYGYTF; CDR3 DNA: TGTGCCAGCAGCCCCCGGACAGGGGGGTACTATGGCTACACCTTC
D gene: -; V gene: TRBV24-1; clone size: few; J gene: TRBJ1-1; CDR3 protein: CATSLSTEAFF; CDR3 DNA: TGTGCCACCAGTTTGAGCACTGAAGCTTTCTTT
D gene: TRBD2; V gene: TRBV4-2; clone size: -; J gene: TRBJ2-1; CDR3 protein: CASSQASGSTYNEQFF; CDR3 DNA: TGTGCCAGCAGCCAGGCTAGCGGGAGCACTTACAATGAGCAGTTCTTC
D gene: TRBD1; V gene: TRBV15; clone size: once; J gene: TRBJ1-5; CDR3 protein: CATSRGGTGPVVSQHF; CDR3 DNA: TGTGCCACCAGCAGAGGGGGGACAGGGCCAGTGGTGTCCCAGCATTTT
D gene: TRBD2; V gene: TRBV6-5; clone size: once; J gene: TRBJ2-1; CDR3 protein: CASRRTSGRYNEQFF; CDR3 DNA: TGTGCCAGCAGGAGGACTAGCGGGAGGTACAATGAGCAGTTCTTC
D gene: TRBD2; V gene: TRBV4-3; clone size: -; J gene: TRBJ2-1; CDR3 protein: CASSQRTTSGGDNEQFF; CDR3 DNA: TGCGCCAGCAGCCAACGGACGACTAGCGGGGGGGACAATGAGCAGTTCTTC
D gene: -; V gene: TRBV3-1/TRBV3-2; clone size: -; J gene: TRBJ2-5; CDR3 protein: CASSQDRVKTQYF; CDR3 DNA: TGTGCCAGCAGCCAAGATCGCGTTAAGACCCAGTACTTC
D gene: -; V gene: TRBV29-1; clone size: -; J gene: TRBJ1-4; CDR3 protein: CSVNKNEKLFF; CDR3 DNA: TGCAGCGTAAACAAAAATGAAAAACTGTTTTTT
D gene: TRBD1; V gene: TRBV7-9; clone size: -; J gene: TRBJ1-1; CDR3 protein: CASSPTGTGNPEAFF; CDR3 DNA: TGTGCCAGCAGCCCTACCGGGACAGGGAACCCTGAAGCTTTCTTT
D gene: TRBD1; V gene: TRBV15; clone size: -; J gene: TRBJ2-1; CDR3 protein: CAIRDSPYNEQFF; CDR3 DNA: TGTGCCATCCGGGACAGCCCTTACAATGAGCAGTTCTTC
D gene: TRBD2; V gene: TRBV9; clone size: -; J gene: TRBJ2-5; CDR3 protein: CASSVAGRTSGGPQETQYF; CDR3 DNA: TGTGCCAGCAGCGTAGCTGGAAGGACTAGCGGGGGCCCGCAAGAGACCCAGTACTTC
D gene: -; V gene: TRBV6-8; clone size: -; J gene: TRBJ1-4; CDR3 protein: CASSFKEGATNEKLFF; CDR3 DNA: TGTGCCAGCAGTTTTAAAGAGGGGGCAACTAATGAAAAACTGTTTTTT
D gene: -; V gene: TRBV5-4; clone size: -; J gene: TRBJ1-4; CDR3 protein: CASSSLSEEKLFF; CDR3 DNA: TGTGCCAGCAGCTCTTTAAGCGAAGAAAAACTGTTTTTT
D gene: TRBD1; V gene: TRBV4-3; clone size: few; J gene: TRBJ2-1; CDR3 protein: CASSLTGRDYNEQFF; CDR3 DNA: TGCGCCAGCAGCCTGACAGGGAGAGACTACAATGAGCAGTTCTTC
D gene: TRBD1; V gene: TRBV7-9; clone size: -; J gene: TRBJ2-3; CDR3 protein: CASSKRQGPAADTQYF; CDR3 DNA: TGTGCCAGCAGCAAGAGACAGGGGCCTGCTGCAGATACGCAGTATTTT
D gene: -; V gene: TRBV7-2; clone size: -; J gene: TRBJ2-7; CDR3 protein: CASSLRSPPYEQYF; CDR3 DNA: TGTGCCAGCAGCTTACGTAGTCCACCCTACGAGCAGTACTTC
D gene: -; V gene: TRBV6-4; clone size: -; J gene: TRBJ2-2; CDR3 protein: CASSEGADTGELFF; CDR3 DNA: TGTGCCAGCAGTGAGGGTGCGGACACCGGGGAGCTGTTTTTT
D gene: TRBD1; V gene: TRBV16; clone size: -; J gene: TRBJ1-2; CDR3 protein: CASSQLTPGQGFYGYTF; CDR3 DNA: TGTGCCAGCAGCCAATTGACACCGGGACAGGGGTTCTATGGCTACACCTTC
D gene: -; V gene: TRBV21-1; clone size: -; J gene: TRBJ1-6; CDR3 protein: CASSRAFLSSYNSPLHF; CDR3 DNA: TGTGCCAGCAGCCGAGCCTTCTTAAGCTCCTATAATTCACCCCTCCACTTT
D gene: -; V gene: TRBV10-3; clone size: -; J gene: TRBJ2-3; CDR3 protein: CAIAVVSTDTQYF; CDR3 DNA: TGTGCCATAGCGGTGGTTAGCACAGATACGCAGTATTTT
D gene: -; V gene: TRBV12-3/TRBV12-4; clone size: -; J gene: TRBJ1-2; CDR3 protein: CASSTDSRYGYTF; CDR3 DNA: TGTGCCAGCAGTACAGACAGCCGCTATGGCTACACCTTC
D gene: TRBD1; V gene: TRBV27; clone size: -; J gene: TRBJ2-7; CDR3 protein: CASSLRRPGQGTYEQYF; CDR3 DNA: TGTGCCAGCAGTTTAAGGAGACCGGGACAGGGGACCTACGAGCAGTACTTC
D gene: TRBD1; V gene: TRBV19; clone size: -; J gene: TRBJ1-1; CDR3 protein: CASSHRGLENTEAFF; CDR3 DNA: TGTGCCAGTAGTCACAGGGGGCTAGAGAACACTGAAGCTTTCTTT
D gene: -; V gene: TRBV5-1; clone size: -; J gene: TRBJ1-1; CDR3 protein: CASRLMDTNTEAFF; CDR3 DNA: TGCGCCAGCAGATTAATGGACACAAACACTGAAGCTTTCTTT
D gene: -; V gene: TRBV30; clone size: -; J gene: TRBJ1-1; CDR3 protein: CAYQTSATGNTEAFF; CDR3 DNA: TGTGCCTACCAAACCTCTGCTACAGGGAACACTGAAGCTTTCTTT
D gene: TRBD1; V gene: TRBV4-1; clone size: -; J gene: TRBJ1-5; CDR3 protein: CASSLPDRGRRPQHF; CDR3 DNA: TGCGCCAGCAGCCTACCCGACAGGGGGCGCAGGCCCCAGCATTTT
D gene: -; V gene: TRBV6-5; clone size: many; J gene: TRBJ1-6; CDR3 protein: CASRGQSSYNSPLHF; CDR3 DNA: TGTGCCAGCAGAGGACAGAGCTCCTATAATTCACCCCTCCACTTT
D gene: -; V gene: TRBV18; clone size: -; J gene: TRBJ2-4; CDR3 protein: CASSGRADIQYF; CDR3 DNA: TGTGCCAGCTCAGGCAGGGCGGACATTCAGTACTTC
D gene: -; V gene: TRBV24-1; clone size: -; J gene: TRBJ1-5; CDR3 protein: CATSDSDSYSNQPQHF; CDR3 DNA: TGTGCCACCAGTGATTCCGACAGCTATAGCAATCAGCCCCAGCATTTT
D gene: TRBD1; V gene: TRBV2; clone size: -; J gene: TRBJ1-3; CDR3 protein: CASFQGAAPGNTIYF; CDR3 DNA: TGTGCCAGCTTCCAGGGGGCAGCCCCTGGAAACACCATATATTTT